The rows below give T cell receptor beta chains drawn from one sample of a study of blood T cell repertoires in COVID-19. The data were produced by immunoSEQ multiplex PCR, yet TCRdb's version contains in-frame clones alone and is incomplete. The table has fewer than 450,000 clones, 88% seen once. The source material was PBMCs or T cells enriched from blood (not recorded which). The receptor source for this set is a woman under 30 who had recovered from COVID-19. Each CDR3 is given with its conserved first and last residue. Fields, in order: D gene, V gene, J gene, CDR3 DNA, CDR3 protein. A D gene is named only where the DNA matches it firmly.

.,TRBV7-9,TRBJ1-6,TGTGCCAGCAGCCGAGACAGTTCCAATTCACCCCTCCACTTT,CASSRDSSNSPLHF
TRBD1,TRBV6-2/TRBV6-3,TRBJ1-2,TGTGCCAGCAGCAAACAGGGGGCTGATGGCTACACCTTC,CASSKQGADGYTF
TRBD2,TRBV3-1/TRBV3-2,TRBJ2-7,TGTGCCAGCAGCCAAGATCTGGGACTAGCGGGGCACCGATCCTACGAGCAGTACTTC,CASSQDLGLAGHRSYEQYF
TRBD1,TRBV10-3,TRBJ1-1,TGTGCCATCAGTGATGTCGGAACAGGGGGAATCATGAACACTGAAGCTTTCTTT,CAISDVGTGGIMNTEAFF
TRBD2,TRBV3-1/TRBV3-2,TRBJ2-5,TGTGCCAGCAGCCAAGCTCGGCCTACGGCGGGGGGGCGAAAAGAGACCCAGTACTTC,CASSQARPTAGGRKETQYF
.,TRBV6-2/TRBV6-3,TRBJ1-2,TGTGCCAGCAGTCAAACAGGGTACTATGGCTACACCTTC,CASSQTGYYGYTF
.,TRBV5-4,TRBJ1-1,TGTGCCAGCAGCCAGTTAGTTCCTAGGGGTCTGAACACTGAAGCTTTCTTT,CASSQLVPRGLNTEAFF
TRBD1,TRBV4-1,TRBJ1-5,TGCGCCAGCAGCCAACAGGGGGCGGAAACGGTCCAGCCCCAGCATTTT,CASSQQGAETVQPQHF
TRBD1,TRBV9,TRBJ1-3,TGTGCCAGCAGCGCCGGGGGGGACAGCAGCGAGTATTTT,CASSAGGDSSEYF
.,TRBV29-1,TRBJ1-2,TGCAGCGTTGAATCGAACTATGGCTACACCTTC,CSVESNYGYTF
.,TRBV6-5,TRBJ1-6,TGTGCCAGCATACGAGGGGGTGAGTCACCCCTCCACTTT,CASIRGGESPLHF
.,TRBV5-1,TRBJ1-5,TGCGCCAGCAGCTTACAGGGTTCTCAGCCCCAGCATTTT,CASSLQGSQPQHF
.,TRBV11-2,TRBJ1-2,TGTGCCAGCAGCCCCCACGGGGCGGGAGGCTACACCTTC,CASSPHGAGGYTF
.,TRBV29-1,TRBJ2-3,TGCAGCGTTGATGGAGCCGTAGTTGATACGCAGTATTTT,CSVDGAVVDTQYF
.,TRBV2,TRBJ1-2,TGTGCCAGCAGTGATGTGGTGAGTCAGGGCAGTGGCTACACCTTC,CASSDVVSQGSGYTF
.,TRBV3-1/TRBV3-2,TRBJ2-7,TGTGCCAGCAGCCTCCCTAGGGGCGAGCAGTACTTC,CASSLPRGEQYF